What follows describes a single T cell receptor (beta chain). The sample comes from a study of control samples from healthy donors and cancer patients. The CDR3 is 14 residues long. V was clipped by 0 bases and J by 4 bases, with 8 bases between them. The germline V gene has CDR1 MNHEY and CDR2 SVGAGI. The protocol was immunoSEQ multiplex PCR, while the TCRdb copy is restricted to in-frame clones and leaves out a portion. The table includes roughly 130,000 clones, roughly 94% detected once. The sample was PBMCs. The chain carries TRBV6-5 and TRBJ2-3; D gene uncertain. The sequence derives from a man in his 60s with colorectal cancer. The CDR3 is CASSYSKYADTQYF. In nucleotides, the CDR3 is TGTGCCAGCAGTTACTCGAAGTACGCAGATACGCAGTATTTT.